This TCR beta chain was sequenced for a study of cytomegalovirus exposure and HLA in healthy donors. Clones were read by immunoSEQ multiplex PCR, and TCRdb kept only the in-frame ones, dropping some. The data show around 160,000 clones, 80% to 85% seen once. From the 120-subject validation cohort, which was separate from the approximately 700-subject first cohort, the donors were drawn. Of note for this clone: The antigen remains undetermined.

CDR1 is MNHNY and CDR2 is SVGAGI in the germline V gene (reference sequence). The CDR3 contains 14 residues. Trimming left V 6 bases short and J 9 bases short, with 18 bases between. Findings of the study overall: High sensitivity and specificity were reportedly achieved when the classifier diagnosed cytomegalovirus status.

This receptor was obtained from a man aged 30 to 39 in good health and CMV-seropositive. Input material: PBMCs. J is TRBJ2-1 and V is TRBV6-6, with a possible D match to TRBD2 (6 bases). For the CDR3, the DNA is TGTGCCAGCAGCCACACGTTATTGGGACTTGAGCAGTTCTTC. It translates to CASSHTLLGLEQFF.